The TCR beta chain under discussion was sequenced for a study of blood T cell repertoires in COVID-19. Study overall: Samples taken during acute and convalescent COVID-19 were collected in the United States, Italy and Spain. T cells, B-cell-depleted T cells, or PBMCs supplied cDNA or gDNA.

In the original workflow: Researchers report that nucleated cell counts were estimated from reference gene primer amplification. The table came from immunoSEQ multiplex PCR; TCRdb's copy has only in-frame clones and leaves some out. V, J and clone size are taken as reported in that table, and D and trimming were inferred from the DNA itself. The sample includes roughly 200,000 clones, 70% to 90% of them seen just once. Sequencing used peripheral blood. The receptor comes from a woman aged 80 or over with acute or convalescent COVID-19.

CDR3 bases: TGTGCCAGCAGCTCCATGGGGGGAGAAGAGACCCAGTACTTC. Amino acid sequence: CASSSMGGEETQYF. The chain is built from TRBV7-9 and TRBJ2-5; weak D call: TRBD2 (6 bases). CDR1 and CDR2 (germline): SEHNR, FQNEAQ (reference sequence). V dropped 4 bases and J dropped 3 bases, with 12 bases sitting between them. The CDR3 is 14 residues long.